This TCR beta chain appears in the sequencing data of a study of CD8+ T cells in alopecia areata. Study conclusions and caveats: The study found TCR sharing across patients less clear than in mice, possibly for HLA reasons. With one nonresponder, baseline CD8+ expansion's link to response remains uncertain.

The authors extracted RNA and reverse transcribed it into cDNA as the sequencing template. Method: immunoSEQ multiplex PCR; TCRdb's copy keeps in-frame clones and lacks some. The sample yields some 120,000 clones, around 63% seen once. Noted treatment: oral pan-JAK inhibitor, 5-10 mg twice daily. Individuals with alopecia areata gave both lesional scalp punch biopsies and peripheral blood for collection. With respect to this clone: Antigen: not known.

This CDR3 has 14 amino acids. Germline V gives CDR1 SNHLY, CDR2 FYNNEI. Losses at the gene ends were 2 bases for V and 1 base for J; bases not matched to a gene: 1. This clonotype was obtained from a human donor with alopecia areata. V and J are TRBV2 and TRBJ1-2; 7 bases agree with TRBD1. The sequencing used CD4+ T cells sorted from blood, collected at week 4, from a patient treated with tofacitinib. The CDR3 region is CASSEQGDNYGYTF. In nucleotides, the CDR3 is TGTGCCAGCAGTGAACAGGGGGATAACTATGGCTACACCTTC.